The following is a T cell receptor (beta chain) sequence with its context. What it binds is unknown. Profiling relied on immunoSEQ multiplex PCR, and the TCRdb table lists in-frame clones only, not all of them. Of around 58,000 clones in the sample, about 88% were seen once. V gave up 6 bases and J gave up 2 bases, with 11 bases separating them. Germline assignment: CDR1 MNHEY and CDR2 SVGEGT. This CDR3 has 13 residues. This entry belongs to a study of T cell responses to AZD1222 COVID-19 vaccine. Notes on the study in general: Among the donors, most were white British and more were female, and clonal diversity was possibly underestimated.

This rearrangement joins TRBV6-2 or TRBV6-3 to TRBJ2-7, with D perhaps matching TRBD1 (5 bases). The sample in question was peripheral blood, obtained on day 0 of AZD1222 vaccination. This receptor was taken from an adult in good health. DNA for the CDR3: TGTGCCAGCAGCCCGACAGATACCTACGAGCAGTACTTC. Translated: CASSPTDTYEQYF.